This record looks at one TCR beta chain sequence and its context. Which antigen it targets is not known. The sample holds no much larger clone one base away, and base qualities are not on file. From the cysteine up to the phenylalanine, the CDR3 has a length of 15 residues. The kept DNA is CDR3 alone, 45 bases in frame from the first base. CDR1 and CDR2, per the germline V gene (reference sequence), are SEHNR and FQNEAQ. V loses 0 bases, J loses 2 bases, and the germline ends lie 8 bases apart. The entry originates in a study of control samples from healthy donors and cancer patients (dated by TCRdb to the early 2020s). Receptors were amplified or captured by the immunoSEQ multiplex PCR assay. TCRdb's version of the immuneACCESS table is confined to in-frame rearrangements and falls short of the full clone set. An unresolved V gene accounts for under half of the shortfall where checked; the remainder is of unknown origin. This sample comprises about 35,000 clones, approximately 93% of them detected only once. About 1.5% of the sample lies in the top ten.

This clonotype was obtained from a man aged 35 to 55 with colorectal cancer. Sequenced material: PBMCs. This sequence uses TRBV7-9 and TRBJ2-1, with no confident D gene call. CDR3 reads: CASSLAPSTYNEQFF. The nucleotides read TGTGCCAGCAGCTTAGCACCCAGCACCTACAATGAGCAGTTCTTC.